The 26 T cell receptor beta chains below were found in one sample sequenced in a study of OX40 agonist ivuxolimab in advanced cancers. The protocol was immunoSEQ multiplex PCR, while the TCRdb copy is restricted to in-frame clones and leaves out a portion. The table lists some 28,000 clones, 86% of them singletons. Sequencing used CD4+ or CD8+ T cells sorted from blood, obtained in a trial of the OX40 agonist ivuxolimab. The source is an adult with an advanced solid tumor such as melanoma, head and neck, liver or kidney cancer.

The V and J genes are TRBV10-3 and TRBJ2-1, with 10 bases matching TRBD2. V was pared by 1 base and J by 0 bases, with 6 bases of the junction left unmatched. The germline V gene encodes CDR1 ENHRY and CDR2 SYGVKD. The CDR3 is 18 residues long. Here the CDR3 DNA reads TGTGCCATCAGTGAGTGGCTAGCGGGGGACCGCTCCTACAATGAGCAGTTCTTC. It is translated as CAISEWLAGDRSYNEQFF.

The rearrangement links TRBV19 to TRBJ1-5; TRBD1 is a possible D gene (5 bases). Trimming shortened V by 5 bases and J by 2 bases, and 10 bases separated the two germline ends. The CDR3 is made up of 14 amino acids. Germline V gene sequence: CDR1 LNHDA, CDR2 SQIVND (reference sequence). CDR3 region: CASSVGDGNQPQHF. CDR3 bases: TGTGCCAGTAGTGTAGGGGATGGCAATCAGCCCCAGCATTTT.

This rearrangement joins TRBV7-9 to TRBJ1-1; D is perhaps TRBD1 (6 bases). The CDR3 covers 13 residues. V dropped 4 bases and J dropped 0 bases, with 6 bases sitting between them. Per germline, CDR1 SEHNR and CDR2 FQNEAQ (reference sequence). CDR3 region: CASSSGVNTEAFF. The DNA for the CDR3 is TGTGCCAGCAGCTCAGGGGTGAACACTGAAGCTTTCTTT.

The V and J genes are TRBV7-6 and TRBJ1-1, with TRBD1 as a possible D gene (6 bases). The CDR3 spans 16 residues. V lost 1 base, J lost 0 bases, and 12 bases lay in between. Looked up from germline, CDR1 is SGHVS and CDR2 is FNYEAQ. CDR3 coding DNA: TGTGCCAGCAGCTTAGAATTAGGGGGGGTGAACACTGAAGCTTTCTTT. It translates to CASSLELGGVNTEAFF.

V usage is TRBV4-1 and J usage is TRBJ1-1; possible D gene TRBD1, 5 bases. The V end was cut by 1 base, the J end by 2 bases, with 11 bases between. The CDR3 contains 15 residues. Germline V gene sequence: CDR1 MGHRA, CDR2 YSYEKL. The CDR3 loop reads CASSQGVGGNTEAFF. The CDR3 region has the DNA TGCGCCAGCAGCCAAGGGGTTGGGGGAAACACTGAAGCTTTCTTT.

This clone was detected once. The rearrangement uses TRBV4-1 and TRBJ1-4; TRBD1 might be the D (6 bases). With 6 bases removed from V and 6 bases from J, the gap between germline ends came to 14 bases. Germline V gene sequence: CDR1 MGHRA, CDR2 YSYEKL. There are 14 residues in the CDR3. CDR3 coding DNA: TGCGCCAGCAGTCTACAGGGTTCAGATGAAAAACTGTTTTTT. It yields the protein CASSLQGSDEKLFF.

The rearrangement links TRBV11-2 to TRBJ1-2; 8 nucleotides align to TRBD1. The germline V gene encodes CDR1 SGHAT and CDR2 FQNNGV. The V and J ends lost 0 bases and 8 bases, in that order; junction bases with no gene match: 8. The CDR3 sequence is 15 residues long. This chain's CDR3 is CASSLDSSGGQGYTF. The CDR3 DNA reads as TGTGCCAGCAGCTTAGATAGCTCAGGGGGCCAGGGCTACACCTTC.

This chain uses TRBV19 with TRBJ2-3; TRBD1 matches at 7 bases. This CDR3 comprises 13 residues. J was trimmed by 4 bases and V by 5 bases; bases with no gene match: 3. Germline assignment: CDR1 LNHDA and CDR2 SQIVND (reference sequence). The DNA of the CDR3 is TGTGCCAGTAGTTCCCAGGGGGCAGATACGCAGTATTTT. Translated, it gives CASSSQGADTQYF.

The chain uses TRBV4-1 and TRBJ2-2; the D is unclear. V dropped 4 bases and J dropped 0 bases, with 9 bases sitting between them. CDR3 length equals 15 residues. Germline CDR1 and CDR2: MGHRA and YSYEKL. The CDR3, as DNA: TGCGCCAGCAGCCCCACAGCAGCGAACACCGGGGAGCTGTTTTTT. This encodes CASSPTAANTGELFF.

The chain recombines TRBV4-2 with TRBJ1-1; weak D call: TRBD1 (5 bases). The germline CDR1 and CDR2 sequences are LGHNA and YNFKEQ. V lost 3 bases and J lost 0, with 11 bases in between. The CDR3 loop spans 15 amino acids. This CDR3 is CASSHSRQMNTEAFF. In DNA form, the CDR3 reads TGTGCCAGCAGCCATTCCCGACAGATGAACACTGAAGCTTTCTTT.

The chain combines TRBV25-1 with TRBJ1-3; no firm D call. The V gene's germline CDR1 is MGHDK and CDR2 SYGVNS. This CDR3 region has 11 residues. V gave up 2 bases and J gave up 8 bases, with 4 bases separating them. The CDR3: CASSEGYTIYF. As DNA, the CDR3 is TGTGCCAGCAGTGAAGGATACACCATATATTTT. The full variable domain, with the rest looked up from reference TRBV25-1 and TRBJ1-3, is EADIYQTPRYLVIGTGKKITLECSQTMGHDKMYWYQQDPGMELHLIHYSYGVNSTEKGDLSSESTVSRIRTEHFPLTLESARPSHTSQYLCASSEGYTIYFGEGSWLTVV.

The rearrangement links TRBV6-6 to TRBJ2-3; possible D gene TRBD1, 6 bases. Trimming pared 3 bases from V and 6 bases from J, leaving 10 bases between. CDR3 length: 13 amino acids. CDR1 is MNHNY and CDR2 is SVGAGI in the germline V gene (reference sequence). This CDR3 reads CASSYTGLDTQYF. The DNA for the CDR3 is TGTGCCAGCAGTTATACAGGGTTGGATACGCAGTATTTT.

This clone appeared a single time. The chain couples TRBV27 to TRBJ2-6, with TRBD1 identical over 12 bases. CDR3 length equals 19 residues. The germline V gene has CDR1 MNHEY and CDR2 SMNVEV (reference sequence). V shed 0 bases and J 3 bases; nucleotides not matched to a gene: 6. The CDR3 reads CASSLSSGQGALGANVLTF. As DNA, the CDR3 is TGTGCCAGCAGTTTATCTTCGGGACAGGGGGCGCTTGGGGCCAACGTCCTGACTTTC.

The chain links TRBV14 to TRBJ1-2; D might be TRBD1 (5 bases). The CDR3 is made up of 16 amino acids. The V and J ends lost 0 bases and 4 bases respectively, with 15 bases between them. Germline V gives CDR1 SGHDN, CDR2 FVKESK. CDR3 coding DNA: TGTGCCAGCAGCCAAGAAGGAACAGGATCGGTCTATGGCTACACCTTC. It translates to CASSQEGTGSVYGYTF. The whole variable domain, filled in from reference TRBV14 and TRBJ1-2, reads EAGVTQFPSHSVIEKGQTVTLRCDPISGHDNLYWYRRVMGKEIKFLLHFVKESKQDESGMPNNRFLAERTGGTYSTLKVQPAELEDSGVYFCASSQEGTGSVYGYTFGSGTRLTVV.

CDR3 DNA sequence: TGTGCCAGCAGTGAAGGGAGCTCTGGAAACACCATATATTTT. Protein: CASSEGSSGNTIYF. The chain links TRBV25-1 to TRBJ1-3; D is unclear. This CDR3 region has 14 residues. The germline V gene encodes CDR1 MGHDK and CDR2 SYGVNS. V lost 2 bases and J 0 bases, leaving 5 bases between the germline ends. Combining the CDR3 with reference TRBV25-1 and TRBJ1-3 gives the whole variable domain EADIYQTPRYLVIGTGKKITLECSQTMGHDKMYWYQQDPGMELHLIHYSYGVNSTEKGDLSSESTVSRIRTEHFPLTLESARPSHTSQYLCASSEGSSGNTIYFGEGSWLTVV.

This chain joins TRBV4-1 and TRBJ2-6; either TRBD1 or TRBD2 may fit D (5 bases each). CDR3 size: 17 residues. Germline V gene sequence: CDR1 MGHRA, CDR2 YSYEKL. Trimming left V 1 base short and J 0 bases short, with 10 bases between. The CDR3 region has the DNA TGCGCCAGCAGCCAAGTTATGGGACCCTCTGGGGCCAACGTCCTGACTTTC. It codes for CASSQVMGPSGANVLTF.

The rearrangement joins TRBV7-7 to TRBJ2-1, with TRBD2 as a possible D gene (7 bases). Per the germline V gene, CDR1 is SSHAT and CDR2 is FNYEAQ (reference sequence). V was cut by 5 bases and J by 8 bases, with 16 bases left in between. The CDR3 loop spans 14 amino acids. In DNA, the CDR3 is TGTGCCAGCAGCCCGACTAGGGGGGGCGATGAGCAGTTCTTC. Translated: CASSPTRGGDEQFF.

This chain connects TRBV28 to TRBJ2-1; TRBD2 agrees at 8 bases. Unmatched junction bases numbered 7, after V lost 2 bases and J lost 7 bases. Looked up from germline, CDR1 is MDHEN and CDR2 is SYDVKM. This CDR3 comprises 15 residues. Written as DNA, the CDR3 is TGTGCCAGCAGTTTAATCCGGGGGGGTCTGAATGAGCAGTTCTTC. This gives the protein CASSLIRGGLNEQFF.

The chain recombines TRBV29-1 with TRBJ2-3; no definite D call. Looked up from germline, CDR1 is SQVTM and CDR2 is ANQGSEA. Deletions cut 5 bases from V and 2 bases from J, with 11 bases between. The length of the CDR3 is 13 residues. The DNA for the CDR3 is TGCAGCGTTTTCCCAGAGAACACAGATACGCAGTATTTT. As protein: CSVFPENTDTQYF.

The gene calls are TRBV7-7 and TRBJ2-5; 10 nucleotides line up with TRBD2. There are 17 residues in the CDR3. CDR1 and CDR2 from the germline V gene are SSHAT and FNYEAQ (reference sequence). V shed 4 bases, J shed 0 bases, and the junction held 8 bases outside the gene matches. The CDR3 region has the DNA TGTGCCAGCAGCTCGGCACTAGCGGGGTCGTACCAAGAGACCCAGTACTTC. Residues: CASSSALAGSYQETQYF.

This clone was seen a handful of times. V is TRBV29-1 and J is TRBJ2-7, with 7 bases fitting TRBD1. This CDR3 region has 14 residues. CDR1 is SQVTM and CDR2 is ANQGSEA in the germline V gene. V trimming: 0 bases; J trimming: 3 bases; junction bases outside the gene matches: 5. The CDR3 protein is CSVEDRDSSYEQYF. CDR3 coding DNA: TGCAGCGTTGAAGATCGGGACAGTAGCTACGAGCAGTACTTC.

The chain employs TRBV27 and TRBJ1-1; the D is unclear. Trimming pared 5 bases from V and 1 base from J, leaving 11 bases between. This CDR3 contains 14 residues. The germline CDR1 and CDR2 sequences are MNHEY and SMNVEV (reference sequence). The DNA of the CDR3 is TGTGCCAGCAGTCCCCAGGTTTGGAACACTGAAGCTTTCTTT. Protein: CASSPQVWNTEAFF.

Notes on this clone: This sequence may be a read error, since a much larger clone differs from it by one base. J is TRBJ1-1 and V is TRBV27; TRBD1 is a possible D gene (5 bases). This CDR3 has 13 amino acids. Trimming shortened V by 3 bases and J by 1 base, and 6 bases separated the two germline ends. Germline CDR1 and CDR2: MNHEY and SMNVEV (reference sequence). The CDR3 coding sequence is TGTGCCAGCAGTTTGGGGGGGAACACTGAAGCTTTCTTT. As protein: CASSLGGNTEAFF.

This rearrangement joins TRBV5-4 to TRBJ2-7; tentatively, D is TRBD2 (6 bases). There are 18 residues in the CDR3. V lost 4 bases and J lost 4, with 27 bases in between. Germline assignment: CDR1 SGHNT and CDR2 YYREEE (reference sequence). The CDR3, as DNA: TGTGCCAGCAGCCGTGACGGGGGATCCGGGCATGGAGGGTACGAGCAGTACTTC. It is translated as CASSRDGGSGHGGYEQYF.

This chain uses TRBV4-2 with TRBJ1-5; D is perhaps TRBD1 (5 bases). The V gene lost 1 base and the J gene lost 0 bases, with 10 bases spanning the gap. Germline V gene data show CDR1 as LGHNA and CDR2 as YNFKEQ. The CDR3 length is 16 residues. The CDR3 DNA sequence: TGTGCCAGCAGCCAAGGTGGGGACTATAGCAATCAGCCCCAGCATTTT. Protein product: CASSQGGDYSNQPQHF.

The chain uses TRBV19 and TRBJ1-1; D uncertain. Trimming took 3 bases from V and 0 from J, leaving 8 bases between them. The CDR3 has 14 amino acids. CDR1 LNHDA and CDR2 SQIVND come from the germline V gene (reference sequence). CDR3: CASSIPLMNTEAFF. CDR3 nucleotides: TGTGCCAGTAGTATTCCCCTAATGAACACTGAAGCTTTCTTT.